This TCR beta chain was documented in a study of blood T cell repertoires in COVID-19. Study-level background: Donors in the United States, Italy and Spain gave samples during acute or convalescent COVID-19. Nucleic acid was either cDNA or gDNA, and it came from T cells, B-cell-depleted T cells, or PBMCs.

Seattle patient enrollment occurred during active infection, with longitudinal follow-up thereafter. This clone was detected only a few times. Original processing notes: Amplification of reference gene primers was used by the study to estimate nucleated cell counts. Using immunoSEQ multiplex PCR, the repertoire was profiled, and TCRdb retains in-frame clones only, with some absent. Clone size and V and J calls were adopted from that table, with D and trimming inferred from the DNA. The table has about 180,000 clones, roughly 81% seen once. The sequence derives from a woman of 80 years or more with COVID-19, enrolled during active disease. The sample consisted of peripheral blood.

The CDR3 loop is CASSEPAASSYEQYF. CDR3 coding DNA: TGTGCCAGCAGTGAACCCGCCGCTAGCTCCTACGAGCAGTACTTC. The V call is TRBV6-1, the J call TRBJ2-7, with no clear D. CDR1 is MNHNS, CDR2 SASEGT, per germline. The CDR3 has 15 residues. V lost 2 bases to trimming and J lost 0 bases, with 11 bases between them.